The present entry profiles one TCR beta chain with its context. The same CDR3 is also encoded by other DNA sequences in this sample. Germline V lookup: CDR1 KGHSH, CDR2 LQKENI. The V end was cut by 1 base, the J end by 2 bases, with 8 bases between. The length of the CDR3 is 14 residues. This record belongs to a study of blood T cell repertoires in COVID-19. Study background: The cDNA or gDNA used as material had been derived from T cells, B-cell-depleted T cells, or PBMCs.

The assay was immunoSEQ multiplex PCR, and TCRdb's table has in-frame clones only and misses some. Among roughly 180,000 clones listed, about nine tenths were seen once. Among Cohort 3 donors, those recovered had two negative PCRs, clearance, or symptom resolution. The TCR originated in a woman aged 25 to 39 who had recovered from COVID-19. The rearrangement links TRBV18 to TRBJ1-1; possibly TRBD1 for D (5 bases). Specimen: PBMCs or T cells enriched from blood (not recorded which). CDR3 in DNA: TGTGCCAGCTCACCACGTCAGGGTAACACTGAAGCTTTCTTT. Protein: CASSPRQGNTEAFF.